This entry lists 19 T cell receptor beta chains sequenced from one sample in a study of identifying expanded T cells in peripheral blood. Sequencing was performed with immunoSEQ multiplex PCR; in TCRdb, only in-frame clones are kept and a portion is missing. The data show 91,000 or so clones, around nine tenths seen once. Sequences were obtained from blood. The origin of the receptors is a person aged 18 to 75 in good health.

This chain uses TRBV30 with TRBJ1-1; D not resolved. Germline CDR1 is GTSNPN and CDR2 is SVGIG (reference sequence). The CDR3 contains 10 residues. Trimming shortened V by 5 bases and J by 5 bases, and 6 bases separated the two germline ends. CDR3 region: CAWGSTEAFF. CDR3 nucleotide sequence: TGTGCCTGGGGGTCTACTGAAGCTTTCTTT.

This clone was seen only once. The chain combines TRBV2 with TRBJ1-1; D call uncertain. Germline V CDR1 and CDR2: SNHLY, FYNNEI. With 1 base removed from V and 5 bases from J, the gap between germline ends came to 8 bases. The CDR3 consists of 13 residues. This chain's CDR3 is CASSEEGRTEAFF. The CDR3, as DNA: TGTGCCAGCAGTGAAGAGGGAAGGACTGAAGCTTTCTTT.

This clone was counted a few times. This rearrangement joins TRBV4-3 to TRBJ2-1; D possibly corresponds to TRBD2 (6 bases). Germline CDR1 reads LGHNA; CDR2 reads YSLEER. The ends were cut back, 2 bases at V and 5 bases at J, with 16 bases in the middle. The CDR3 has 16 amino acids. Here the CDR3 reads CASSQSGVRGHNEQFF. CDR3 coding DNA: TGCGCCAGCAGCCAATCGGGAGTAAGAGGCCACAATGAGCAGTTCTTC.

Only a few counts were recorded for this clone. V gene TRBV9 combines with J gene TRBJ2-2; 8 positions match TRBD1. The CDR3 loop spans 16 amino acids. Trimming at V came to 3 bases and at J to 4 bases, leaving 8 bases not matched to a gene. From germline, CDR1 is SGDLS and CDR2 YYNGEE. CDR3 residues: CASSDSRGPATGELFF. The CDR3 nucleotides are TGTGCCAGCAGCGACTCCAGGGGGCCAGCCACCGGGGAGCTGTTTTTT.

J is TRBJ2-7 and V is TRBV5-4, with D possibly being TRBD1 (6 bases). The CDR3 consists of 14 residues. Trimming shortened V by 3 bases and J by 0 bases, and 10 bases separated the two germline ends. Germline V gives CDR1 SGHNT, CDR2 YYREEE (reference sequence). The DNA of the CDR3 is TGTGCCAGCAGCTCGAGACAGGACTCCTACGAGCAGTACTTC. Encoded protein: CASSSRQDSYEQYF.

This sequence joins TRBV6-1 and TRBJ2-7; 7 nucleotides agree with TRBD1. The CDR3 spans 14 residues. Germline V gene lookup returns CDR1 MNHNS and CDR2 SASEGT. With V trimmed by 3 bases and J by 0 bases, 2 bases remained unmatched. CDR3 in DNA: TGTGCCAGCAGTGACGGGACAGACTCCTACGAGCAGTACTTC. It encodes CASSDGTDSYEQYF.

This clone was detected a few times. The rearrangement uses TRBV6-1 and TRBJ2-5; 7 nucleotides agree with TRBD2. The CDR3 is 15 residues long. CDR1 MNHNS and CDR2 SASEGT come from the germline V gene. V gave up 4 bases and J gave up 1 base; unmatched junction bases: 6. CDR3 loop: CASSVGLGTQETQYF. As DNA, the CDR3 is TGTGCCAGCAGTGTCGGACTAGGGACCCAAGAGACCCAGTACTTC.

V and J are TRBV7-6 and TRBJ2-2; maybe TRBD1 (6 bases). CDR1 is SGHVS and CDR2 is FNYEAQ in the germline V gene. There are 14 residues in the CDR3. Trimming took off 1 base at V and 7 bases at J, with 10 bases between the two ends. CDR3 amino acids: CASSLDPGVGELFF. Here the CDR3 DNA reads TGTGCCAGCAGCTTAGATCCAGGGGTCGGGGAGCTGTTTTTT. Based on the CDR3 plus reference TRBV7-6 and TRBJ2-2, the full variable domain is GAGVSQSPRYKVTKRGQDVALRCDPISGHVSLYWYRQALGQGPEFLTYFNYEAQQDKSGLPNDRFSAERPEGSISTLTIQRTEQRDSAMYRCASSLDPGVGELFFGEGSRLTVL.

CDR3 loop: CASSLAQGAGAYNEQFF. The CDR3 bases are TGCGCCAGCAGCTTGGCGCAGGGTGCGGGGGCGTACAATGAGCAGTTCTTC. V is TRBV5-1 and J is TRBJ2-1, with D possibly TRBD2 on 7 matching bases. V was shortened by 0 bases and J by 4 bases, with 17 bases between the two germline ends. The CDR3 is 17 residues long. Germline V gives CDR1 SGHRS, CDR2 YFSETQ.

The chain carries TRBV5-6 and TRBJ1-6; 7 bases line up with TRBD1. Germline CDR1 SGHDT, CDR2 YYEEEE. The CDR3 loop spans 14 amino acids. The trim removed 6 bases at V and 10 bases at J, leaving 10 bases unmatched. Written as DNA, the CDR3 is TGTGCCAGCACCTGGACAGGAGGGCACTCACCCCTCCACTTT. Its translation: CASTWTGGHSPLHF.

In this sample, this clone turned up once. The J gene is TRBJ2-7, the V gene TRBV15; D gene unclear. Germline CDR1 LNHNV, CDR2 YYDKDF (reference sequence). Trimming shortened V by 3 bases and J by 1 base, and 19 bases separated the two germline ends. The CDR3 loop spans 17 amino acids. This CDR3 reads CATSSTGPTYISYEQYF. The CDR3 nucleotides read TGTGCCACCAGCAGCACCGGGCCGACGTACATATCCTACGAGCAGTACTTC.

V usage is TRBV5-1 and J usage is TRBJ2-3; D may correspond to TRBD1 or TRBD2 (6 bases each). V was clipped by 0 bases and J by 10 bases, with 12 bases between them. The CDR3 totals 13 residues. The germline V gene encodes CDR1 SGHRS and CDR2 YFSETQ. The CDR3 reads CASSLGTGAPQYF. CDR3 coding DNA: TGCGCCAGCAGCTTGGGGACGGGGGCCCCGCAGTATTTT.

The chain employs TRBV2 and TRBJ2-7; TRBD1 aligns across 9 bases. Germline V lookup: CDR1 SNHLY, CDR2 FYNNEI. V gave up 7 bases and J gave up 1 base; unmatched junction bases: 5. The CDR3 has 14 residues. CDR3 in amino acids: CASIRDRVSYEQYF. In nucleotides, the CDR3 is TGTGCCAGCATTAGGGACAGGGTTTCCTACGAGCAGTACTTC.

V and J are TRBV2 and TRBJ1-3; D not certain. V gave up 6 bases and J gave up 2 bases, with 5 bases separating them. Germline V gene data show CDR1 as SNHLY and CDR2 as FYNNEI. The CDR3 totals 12 residues. CDR3 amino acids: CASRDPGNTIYF. CDR3 coding DNA: TGTGCCAGCAGGGACCCTGGAAACACCATATATTTT.

This clone was picked up one time. V is TRBV9 and J is TRBJ2-1; TRBD2 agrees at 15 bases. The CDR3 loop spans 16 amino acids. CDR1 and CDR2 from the germline V gene are SGDLS and YYNGEE. The V gene end was trimmed by 3 bases and the J gene end by 6 bases; junction bases not matched to a gene: 4. CDR3 loop: CASSGRGLAGGNEQFF. The CDR3 bases are TGTGCCAGCAGCGGAAGGGGACTAGCGGGAGGCAATGAGCAGTTCTTC.

The chain has TRBV18 and TRBJ1-1; tentative D call: TRBD1 (5 bases). Germline lookup yields CDR1 KGHSH and CDR2 LQKENI. Trimming removed 6 bases at V and 2 bases at J, with 16 bases between. The CDR3 totals 15 residues. DNA for the CDR3: TGTGCCAGCTCTCGGCGAGGGGACTCTAACACTGAAGCTTTCTTT. Translating gives CASSRRGDSNTEAFF.

Of note for this clone: Mismatch with germline at one junction end may stem from a read error. The V and J genes are TRBV6-5 and TRBJ2-2, with 9 bases matching TRBD1. In germline, CDR1 is MNHEY, CDR2 SVGAGI. CDR3 length equals 14 residues. CDR3 sequence reads: CASNYRGLTGELFF. The CDR3 nucleotides are TGTGCCAGCAATTACAGGGGGCTTACCGGGGAGCTGTTTTTT.

The V call is TRBV6-5, the J call TRBJ2-7; no clear D. CDR1 MNHEY and CDR2 SVGAGI come from the germline V gene. The CDR3 spans 11 residues. With 5 bases removed from V and 3 bases from J, the gap between germline ends came to 5 bases. CDR3 DNA: TGTGCCAGCAGTGCAAACTACGAGCAGTACTTC. This gives the protein CASSANYEQYF.

The chain links TRBV9 to TRBJ2-3; possibly TRBD2 for D (5 bases). CDR3 length equals 16 residues. CDR1 and CDR2 (germline): SGDLS, YYNGEE. Trimming stripped 4 bases from V and 1 base from J, with 16 bases between. CDR3: CASSPTGFGGTDTQYF. In DNA, the CDR3 is TGTGCCAGCAGCCCCACCGGGTTCGGGGGCACAGATACGCAGTATTTT.